This T cell receptor beta chain was profiled in a study of blood T cell repertoires in COVID-19. Across the study: From the United States, Italy and Spain came samples of acute and convalescent COVID-19. PBMCs, B-cell-depleted T cells, or T cells provided the cDNA or gDNA that made up the material.

Methods used by the authors: Estimation of nucleated cell counts relied on the amplification of reference gene primers. Sequenced by immunoSEQ multiplex PCR; TCRdb stores in-frame clones only, minus some. V and J calls and clone size follow that table, whereas D and trimming were derived from the DNA. The table shows under 200,000 clones, with roughly 80% occurring only once. CDR3 length equals 15 residues. Germline trimming cut 8 bases from V and 2 bases from J; bases unmatched to any gene: 8. Per germline, CDR1 SNHLY and CDR2 FYNNEI. The chain joins TRBV2 to TRBJ1-4; 7 nucleotides line up with TRBD1. The receptor's source is a young man with active or convalescent COVID-19. Sequenced: peripheral blood. CDR3 region: CASSYQGVTNEKLFF. As DNA, the CDR3 is TGTGCCAGCTCTTACCAGGGGGTCACTAATGAAAAACTGTTTTTT.